The present TCR beta chain was sequenced within a study of CD8 T cells in ankylosing spondylitis. V gave up 0 bases and J gave up 1 base, with 9 bases separating them. This CDR3 comprises 15 residues. Germline V CDR1 and CDR2: DFQATT, SNEGSKA (reference sequence). Study-wide findings and caveats: Past research had described some motif variants in reactive arthritis synovial fluid and blood.

Each CDR3 protein gets one entry after TCRdb re-called the 5' RACE reads with MiXCR. There are about 260,000 distinct CDR3 sequences in the sample; 20% to 30% occur only once, and roughly 0.6% lies in the top ten. This clonotype was recorded many times. Antigen unknown. What was sequenced was blood, either unsorted or a sorted T cell fraction (not recorded which). The TCR sequence derives from a male donor with ankylosing spondylitis or in good health (not recorded which). The chain has TRBV20-1 and TRBJ2-2; D remains ambiguous. CDR3 in DNA: TGCAGTGCTAGAGATAGCAGGATGAACACCGGGGAGCTGTTTTTT. Encoded protein: CSARDSRMNTGELFF.